The clone carrying this T cell receptor (beta chain) was detected a few times. This entry is derived from a study of cytomegalovirus exposure and HLA in healthy donors. V lost 6 bases and J lost 2, with 13 bases in between. The CDR3 is made up of 15 amino acids. Germline V gene sequence: CDR1 SEHNR, CDR2 FQNEAQ (reference sequence). PCR primers comprised 60 Vbeta and 13 Jbeta primers. TCRdb keeps only in-frame clones here, not all; method: immunoSEQ multiplex PCR. This table has approximately 110,000 clones, approximately 78% appearing once. This sequence was found in a woman in her twenties or thirties in good health and CMV-seronegative. Sample: PBMCs. The chain joins TRBV7-9 to TRBJ2-2; TRBD1 is a possible D gene (6 bases). CDR3 region: CASRAGAVNTGELFF. The DNA of the CDR3 is TGTGCCAGCAGGGCAGGGGCGGTTAACACCGGGGAGCTGTTTTTT.